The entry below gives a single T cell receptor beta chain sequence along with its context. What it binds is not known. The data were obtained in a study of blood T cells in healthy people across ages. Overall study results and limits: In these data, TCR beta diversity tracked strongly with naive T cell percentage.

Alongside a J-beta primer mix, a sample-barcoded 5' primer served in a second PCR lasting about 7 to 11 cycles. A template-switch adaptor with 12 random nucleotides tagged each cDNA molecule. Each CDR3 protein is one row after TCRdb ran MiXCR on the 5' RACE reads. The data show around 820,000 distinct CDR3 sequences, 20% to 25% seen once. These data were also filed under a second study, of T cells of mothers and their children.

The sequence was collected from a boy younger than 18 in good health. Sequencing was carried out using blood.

The CDR3 here is CSVEEGRQANTGELFF. The CDR3 DNA reads TGCAGCGTTGAAGAGGGTAGGCAGGCGAACACCGGGGAGCTGTTTTTT. The rearrangement joins TRBV29-1 to TRBJ2-2; no reliable D call. CDR1 SQVTM and CDR2 ANQGSEA come from the germline V gene. The V end was cut by 0 bases, the J end by 0 bases, with 11 bases between. The CDR3 consists of 16 residues.